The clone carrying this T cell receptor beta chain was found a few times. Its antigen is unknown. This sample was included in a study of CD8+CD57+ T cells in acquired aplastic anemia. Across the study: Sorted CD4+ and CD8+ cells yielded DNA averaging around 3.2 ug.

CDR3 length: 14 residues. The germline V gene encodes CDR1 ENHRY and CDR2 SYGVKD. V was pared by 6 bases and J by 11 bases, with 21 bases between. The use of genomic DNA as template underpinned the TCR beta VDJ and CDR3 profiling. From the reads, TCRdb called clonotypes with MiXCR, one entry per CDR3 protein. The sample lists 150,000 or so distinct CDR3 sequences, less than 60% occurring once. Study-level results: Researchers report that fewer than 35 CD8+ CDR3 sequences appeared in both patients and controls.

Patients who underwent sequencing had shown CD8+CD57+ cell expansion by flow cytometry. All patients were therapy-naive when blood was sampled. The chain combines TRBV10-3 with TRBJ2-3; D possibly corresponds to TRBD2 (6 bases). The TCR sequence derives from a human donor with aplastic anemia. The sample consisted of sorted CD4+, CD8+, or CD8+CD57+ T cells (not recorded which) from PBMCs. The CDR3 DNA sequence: TGTGCCATCAGGGATCAGGGACTTAACAATGAGCAGTATTTT. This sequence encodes CAIRDQGLNNEQYF.